This T cell receptor beta chain is from a study of STAT5B mutations in CD4+ large granular lymphocyte leukemia (dated by TCRdb to 2022 to 2024). General notes on the study: Among the healthy controls, the CDR3 'QG' motif was associated with a particular HLA allele. The study compared the TCRbeta repertoires of patients with CD4+ T-cell large granular lymphocyte leukemia against those of healthy blood donors. Flow cytometry on FACSCanto II or FACSVerse confirmed that purified fractions exceeded 95% purity among lymphocytes.

After removal of 5 bases from V and 4 bases from J, the junction retains 4 bases not matched to a gene. CDR1 and CDR2 (SGHAT, FQNNGV) derive from the germline V gene. The CDR3 covers 14 residues, taking in both the cysteine and the phenylalanine. The only DNA kept is the CDR3, 42 bases in frame from the first base. The immunoSEQ assay at survey resolution was used to sequence TCRbeta rearrangements from genomic DNA. The authors processed their data as follows. In the TCR sequencing data, the lowest productive clonotype frequency that could be detected was 2.59 x 10-5. Analyses included only productive TCRbeta rearrangements, meaning complete and in-frame sequences. The clonality of each sample was calculated as Simpson clonality in the immunoSEQ Analyzer version 3.0. Clones were grouped by frequency into very rare, small, medium, large (1-20%) or hyperexpanded (>20%) categories. OLGA 1.2.3 estimated generation probabilities, VDJtools produced V-gene circos plots, VDJdb was queried for specificities, and GLIPH identified CDR3 motifs. Held by TCRdb, this immuneACCESS table contains in-frame sequences only and omits some clones. Under half of the omission traces to an unresolved V gene where checked; the cause of the rest is unknown. V and J calls and clone size follow that table, whereas D and trimming were derived from the DNA. The sample contains about 31,000 clones, approximately 91% of them found a single time. The ten largest make up over 0.4% of the sample.

General findings and caveats noted by the study authors: Compared with healthy CD4+ repertoires, CD4-sorted patient repertoires appeared more clonal, and this difference remained even after the putative leukemic clones were removed. The data were not HLA-matched, and the higher clonality in CD4+ T-LGLL than in CD8+ T-LGLL could be due to the relatively small sample size. The main leukemic clonotypes were found to be private to each patient, although around 26% of the main leukemic clonotypes were detected at low frequency in the non-leukemic repertoires of other patients. TRBV06-family usage was enriched among the top patient clones (8/27) compared with healthy controls (2/35).

The healthy control group was made up of around 34 blood donors, and the Finnish Red Cross blood service supplied their buffy coats. All TCR-sequenced material derived from peripheral blood: patient blood samples and healthy donor buffy coats. Ficoll-Hypaque gradient centrifugation was used to isolate peripheral blood mononuclear cells. For the healthy controls, CD4+ cells were obtained from buffy coats by magnetic purification. The Gentra Puregene Cell and Tissue kit was used for genomic DNA extraction, and quantification was performed on a Qubit 2.0 fluorometer. As to this clone: Its cognate antigen has yet to be identified. Base qualities were left out, and no much larger clone turns up one base away.

The source material was CD4+ T cells from blood buffy coats. This sequence originates from a human donor in good health. Recombination linked TRBV11-2 to TRBJ1-2; TRBD1 aligns with 10 central bases. In nucleotide form, the sequence is TGTGCCAGCAGCCCGCGGACAGGGGGCTATGGCTACACCTTC. Translated, this is CASSPRTGGYGYTF. With the rest looked up from the reference TRBV11-2 and TRBJ1-2 genes rather than sequenced, the full variable domain is EAGVAQSPRYKIIEKRQSVAFWCNPISGHATLYWYQQILGQGPKLLIQFQNNGVVDDSQLPKDRFSAERLKGVDSTLKIQPAKLEDSAVYLCASSPRTGGYGYTFGSGTRLTVV.